This TCR beta chain came from a study of regulatory T cells in long-lasting Graves disease. Described time point: newly diagnosed GD, antithyroid drugs for less than 3 months. RNA extracted from PBMCs served as the sequencing template. This clonotype was seen a few times. Arm-PCR of CDR3 regions and iRepertoire HTBI primers were the basis on which TCR beta libraries were built. Authors' data handling: Detected in the samples were around 62 TRBV and 12 to 15 TRBJ segments. TCRdb used MiXCR to reprocess the multiplex PCR reads, holding one entry per CDR3 protein. The V and J calls here are based on TCRdb, not the publication. The data show 510,000 or so distinct CDR3 sequences, around 12% seen once. The CDR3 runs 12 residues. The V gene's germline CDR1 is GTSNPN and CDR2 SVGIG (reference sequence). Between the trimmed V and J ends, which lost 5 bases and 5 bases, there was a span of 11 bases. These same records also appear under a second study, on T cells in Graves' hyperthyroidism and ophthalmopathy.

The sequencing used peripheral blood mononuclear cells (PBMCs), collected at new diagnosis, from a patient treated with antithyroid drugs. The rearrangement links TRBV30 to TRBJ2-3; perhaps TRBD2 as D (5 bases). The sequence was collected from a woman aged 25 to 39 with Graves disease. CDR3 loop: CAWDGGGDTQYF. CDR3 DNA sequence: TGTGCCTGGGACGGAGGAGGAGATACGCAGTATTTT.